The TCR beta chain under discussion was sequenced for a study of cytomegalovirus exposure and HLA in healthy donors. Study outcomes and limitations: Other equally common chains were less clonally expanded than HLA-associated TCR beta chains, a later analysis showed. The productive fraction for most TCR beta V segments was about 87% or about 30% in an earlier analysis.

As to this clone: Antigen: not known.

PCR used 60 Vbeta primers and 13 Jbeta primers. Sequencing used immunoSEQ multiplex PCR; TCRdb keeps in-frame clones, though not all of them. In the table there are over 200,000 clones, roughly 82% of which are singletons. The CDR3 is 14 residues long. CDR1 ENHRY and CDR2 SYGVKD come from the germline V gene. V was cut by 4 bases and J by 0 bases, with 9 bases left in between. The V call is TRBV10-3, the J call TRBJ1-1, with D possibly TRBD1 on 6 matching bases. Sequences were obtained from PBMCs. This receptor was obtained from a middle-aged woman in good health and CMV-seropositive. CDR3 loop: CAISATGLNTEAFF. CDR3 in DNA: TGTGCCATCAGTGCGACAGGTCTGAACACTGAAGCTTTCTTT.